Below, 26 T cell receptor beta chains from the same sample are listed, as sequenced in a study of response to subunit inactivated influenza vaccine. TCRdb re-derived calls from the RT-PCR reads in MiXCR, one entry per CDR3 protein. The sample holds more than 500,000 distinct CDR3 sequences; approximately 10% are singletons and the top ten take roughly 9.6%. The same data also contributed to another study, on T cells expressing NK-cell markers. As that report states: A 5'RACE template switching approach incorporating UMIs was used to make TCR beta cDNA.

The sample was PBMCs from blood, taken on the day of vaccination. These receptors were taken from a middle-aged man who received an inactivated influenza vaccine.

The chain is built from TRBV6-1 and TRBJ2-2, with a tentative D call TRBD1 (6 bases). The CDR3 consists of 15 residues. With 2 bases removed from V and 2 bases from J, the gap between germline ends came to 9 bases. Germline CDR1 MNHNS, CDR2 SASEGT. The DNA of the CDR3 is TGTGCCAGCAGTGAACAGGGGACAAACACCGGGGAGCTGTTTTTT. Amino acid sequence: CASSEQGTNTGELFF.

This clonotype was detected ten times or more. This sequence joins TRBV6-1 and TRBJ2-1; the D gene is possibly TRBD1 (6 bases). V lost 6 bases and J lost 4, with 10 bases in between. The CDR3 spans 13 residues. Germline CDR1 and CDR2: MNHNS and SASEGT. The CDR3 protein is CASRFGQYNEQFF. DNA of the CDR3: TGTGCCAGCAGGTTCGGACAGTACAATGAGCAGTTCTTC.

The chain links TRBV6-5 to TRBJ2-7, with 9 bases that match TRBD2. CDR3 length: 15 residues. Germline CDR1 and CDR2: MNHEY and SVGAGI. V dropped 2 bases and J dropped 4; count of bases not matched to a gene: 6. The CDR3 sequence is CASSYLPSGIYEQYF. The DNA for the CDR3 is TGTGCCAGCAGTTACCTTCCTAGCGGGATATACGAGCAGTACTTC.

The chain has TRBV5-1 and TRBJ2-5; 7 bases agree with TRBD1. This CDR3 contains 14 residues. The V gene's germline CDR1 is SGHRS and CDR2 YFSETQ. V was pared by 0 bases and J by 5 bases, with 4 bases of the junction left unmatched. The CDR3 is CASSLAGQRETQYF. In DNA form, the CDR3 reads TGCGCCAGCAGCTTGGCGGGACAGAGGGAGACCCAGTACTTC.

This clonotype has a handful of counts. The chain combines TRBV27 with TRBJ2-2; 9 bases are shared with TRBD2. Germline CDR1 reads MNHEY; CDR2 reads SMNVEV (reference sequence). The CDR3 covers 16 residues. Trimming at V came to 4 bases and at J to 4 bases, leaving 7 bases not matched to a gene. Here the CDR3 reads CASSYGAGGGTGELFF. CDR3 nucleotides: TGTGCCAGCAGTTACGGAGCGGGAGGTGGCACCGGGGAGCTGTTTTTT.

This clonotype has only a few counts. The chain is built from TRBV5-1 and TRBJ2-6; 9 bases are shared with TRBD1. Germline V gene data show CDR1 as SGHRS and CDR2 as YFSETQ. CDR3 length: 14 amino acids. Unmatched junction bases numbered 7, after V lost 4 bases and J lost 11 bases. CDR3 in DNA: TGCGCCAGCAGCCCCGGGACAGGGAGCGACGTCCTGACTTTC. Translation: CASSPGTGSDVLTF.

This clonotype was seen only a few times. The chain recombines TRBV6-5 with TRBJ1-2, with D hard to call. Per the germline V gene, CDR1 is MNHEY and CDR2 is SVGAGI. The CDR3 totals 15 residues. Trimming removed 0 bases at V and 4 bases at J, with 12 bases between. CDR3 in amino acids: CASSYSRWEPYGYTF. Written as DNA, the CDR3 is TGTGCCAGCAGTTACTCGAGATGGGAACCCTATGGCTACACCTTC.

The sample holds many counts of this clonotype. The rearrangement joins TRBV20-1 to TRBJ2-3, with 7 nucleotides matching TRBD2. This CDR3 contains 16 residues. The V gene end was trimmed by 0 bases and the J gene end by 0 bases; junction bases not matched to a gene: 6. CDR1 and CDR2 from the germline V gene are DFQATT and SNEGSKA (reference sequence). The CDR3 DNA is TGCAGTGCTAGAGATCATGGGCGGGGGAGCACAGATACGCAGTATTTT. Its protein product is CSARDHGRGSTDTQYF.

This clonotype was counted a few times. The rearrangement joins TRBV27 to TRBJ2-1; 9 bases are shared with TRBD2. Germline assignment: CDR1 MNHEY and CDR2 SMNVEV (reference sequence). This CDR3 has 16 amino acids. Trimming cost V 2 bases and J 6 bases; bases outside gene matches: 8. This CDR3 reads CASSLRGGRAFNEQFF. The CDR3 DNA reads TGTGCCAGCAGTTTACGTGGCGGGAGGGCCTTCAATGAGCAGTTCTTC.

This clonotype has ten or more counts. This sequence joins TRBV5-5 and TRBJ2-2, with D unclear. Trimming cost V 4 bases and J 0 bases, with 13 bases left between them. The CDR3 has 16 residues. CDR1 and CDR2 from the germline V gene are SGHKS and YYEKEE (reference sequence). CDR3: CASSQWQTANTGELFF. CDR3 bases: TGTGCCAGCAGCCAATGGCAAACCGCGAACACCGGGGAGCTGTTTTTT.

This clonotype was seen many times. V usage is TRBV7-2 and J usage is TRBJ2-5, with D perhaps TRBD1 (8 bases). Trimming pared 1 base from V and 12 bases from J, leaving 21 bases between. CDR3 length: 15 amino acids. Germline V lookup: CDR1 SGHTA, CDR2 FQGNSA. The CDR3 DNA sequence: TGTGCCAGCAGCTTAGTATTTCGGACAGGGACTAAGGAGTACTTC. This translates into CASSLVFRTGTKEYF.

In this sample, this clonotype turned up a few times. The CDR3 nucleotides read TGCGCCAGCAGCCTTCGACAGGGCAGGGGGGCCACTGAAGCTTTCTTT. Translated: CASSLRQGRGATEAFF. The V and J genes are TRBV4-3 and TRBJ1-1; 7 nucleotides line up with TRBD1. In germline, CDR1 is LGHNA, CDR2 YSLEER. J lost 4 bases, V lost 4 bases, and 12 bases had no gene match. The CDR3 has 16 residues.

This clonotype was detected many times. The rearrangement links TRBV14 to TRBJ2-1; D may be TRBD1 or TRBD2 (5 bases each). This CDR3 has 16 residues. Trimming left V 4 bases short and J 1 base short, with 14 bases between. CDR1 and CDR2 from the germline V gene are SGHDN and FVKESK. The CDR3 reads CASSRTGTGSYNEQFF. The CDR3 DNA is TGTGCCAGCAGCCGAACCGGGACGGGTTCCTACAATGAGCAGTTCTTC.

This rearrangement joins TRBV20-1 to TRBJ2-3; D is uncertain. CDR1 is DFQATT and CDR2 is SNEGSKA in the germline V gene (reference sequence). Trimming shortened V by 3 bases and J by 4 bases, and 8 bases separated the two germline ends. The CDR3 sequence is 12 residues long. The CDR3 is CSASSGPDTQYF. In DNA form, the CDR3 reads TGCAGTGCTAGTTCCGGTCCAGATACGCAGTATTTT.

The chain carries TRBV6-5 and TRBJ2-2, with 11 bases matching TRBD2. The CDR3 covers 17 residues. The V and J ends lost 2 bases and 6 bases, in that order; junction bases with no gene match: 8. CDR1 and CDR2 from the germline V gene are MNHEY and SVGAGI. CDR3 in amino acids: CASSYQRLAGRPGELFF. The CDR3 coding sequence is TGTGCCAGCAGTTACCAGAGACTAGCGGGGAGACCCGGGGAGCTGTTTTTT.

V is TRBV10-3 and J is TRBJ2-1; D ambiguous. V dropped 3 bases and J dropped 5 bases, with 26 bases sitting between them. The CDR3 covers 19 residues. Germline V gene data show CDR1 as ENHRY and CDR2 as SYGVKD. CDR3 bases: TGTGCCATCAGTGACCTACCCAAGGAGCCTAGGGATTTTCACAATGAGCAGTTCTTC. It translates to CAISDLPKEPRDFHNEQFF.

V and J are TRBV5-5 and TRBJ2-5; 7 bases align to TRBD1. After removal of 5 bases from V and 1 base from J, the junction contained 5 bases not matched to a gene. This CDR3 has 14 residues. The V gene's germline CDR1 is SGHKS and CDR2 YYEKEE (reference sequence). The CDR3 sequence: CASRRDSRQETQYF. The CDR3 DNA follows: TGTGCCAGCAGGAGGGACAGTCGCCAAGAGACCCAGTACTTC.

This clonotype was recorded many times. The CDR3 DNA reads TGTGCCAGCAGCCCTAGAGGGGGCCCAACTAATGAAAAACTGTTTTTT. Its translation is CASSPRGGPTNEKLFF. This chain links TRBV7-2 with TRBJ1-4; the match to TRBD1 covers 7 bases. V was pared by 5 bases and J by 0 bases, with 6 bases of the junction left unmatched. Germline V gives CDR1 SGHTA, CDR2 FQGNSA. The CDR3 has 16 amino acids.

This clonotype showed up just a few times. The rearrangement uses TRBV14 and TRBJ2-5, with D perhaps matching TRBD1 (5 bases). V was clipped by 2 bases and J by 5 bases, with 15 bases between them. Germline-derived CDR1 and CDR2 are SGHDN and FVKESK. There are 15 residues in the CDR3. This CDR3 reads CASSQILGPMETQYF. The CDR3 DNA sequence: TGTGCCAGCAGCCAAATCCTGGGGCCAATGGAGACCCAGTACTTC.

This clonotype showed up just a few times. The chain links TRBV28 to TRBJ1-1, with TRBD1 matching 8 bases. V lost 6 bases to trimming and J lost 6 bases; unmatched junction nucleotides: 6. Germline lookup yields CDR1 MDHEN and CDR2 SYDVKM. The CDR3 runs to 13 residues. CDR3: CASSTGGGAEAFF. For the CDR3, the DNA is TGTGCCAGCAGCACAGGGGGGGGAGCTGAAGCTTTCTTT.

The chain recombines TRBV20-1 with TRBJ2-7; TRBD2 aligns across 8 bases. Trimming at V came to 8 bases and at J to 0 bases, leaving 3 bases not matched to a gene. The CDR3 is made up of 12 amino acids. Germline V gives CDR1 DFQATT, CDR2 SNEGSKA (reference sequence). In nucleotides, the CDR3 is TGCAGTTTTAGCGGGAACTCCTACGAGCAGTACTTC. It encodes CSFSGNSYEQYF.

This clonotype came up a few times. The rearrangement joins TRBV2 to TRBJ2-7, with a weak D call TRBD1 (6 bases). Per the germline V gene, CDR1 is SNHLY and CDR2 is FYNNEI. The CDR3 totals 15 residues. The V and J ends lost 5 bases and 0 bases respectively, with 14 bases between them. The CDR3 nucleotides read TGTGCCAGCAGTCTATCCGGGACACCCTCCTACGAGCAGTACTTC. Encoded protein: CASSLSGTPSYEQYF.

This clonotype was recorded many times. The rearrangement uses TRBV6-1 and TRBJ2-1, with a tentative D call TRBD1 (6 bases). This CDR3 comprises 14 residues. V was shortened by 6 bases and J by 1 base, with 10 bases between the two germline ends. Per the germline V gene, CDR1 is MNHNS and CDR2 is SASEGT. CDR3 in DNA: TGTGCCAGCAGCCCCAGGGGATCCTACAATGAGCAGTTCTTC. It is translated as CASSPRGSYNEQFF.

This clonotype appeared a few times. The genes are TRBV3-1 and TRBJ2-3, with D possibly TRBD1 on 6 matching bases. This CDR3 region has 15 residues. Looked up from germline, CDR1 is LGHDT and CDR2 is YNNKEL (reference sequence). V lost 3 bases and J lost 4, with 14 bases in between. Here the CDR3 reads CASSQGVRQADTQYF. CDR3 bases: TGTGCCAGCAGCCAGGGCGTACGACAGGCAGATACGCAGTATTTT.

This clonotype was seen a handful of times. The rearrangement uses TRBV20-1 and TRBJ2-7; no reliable D call. V lost 0 bases and J lost 5, with 11 bases in between. This CDR3 spans 13 amino acids. Germline V gives CDR1 DFQATT, CDR2 SNEGSKA (reference sequence). CDR3 loop: CSAREVRAHEQYF. In DNA form, the CDR3 reads TGCAGTGCTAGAGAGGTTCGAGCCCACGAGCAGTACTTC.

This clonotype was counted at least ten times. V usage is TRBV12-3 or TRBV12-4 and J usage is TRBJ2-2; the D gene is possibly TRBD1 (5 bases). This CDR3 has 12 residues. Trimming stripped 5 bases from V and 6 bases from J, with 7 bases between. This CDR3 is CASSETAGELFF. CDR3 sequence (DNA): TGTGCCAGCAGTGAGACAGCCGGGGAGCTGTTTTTT.